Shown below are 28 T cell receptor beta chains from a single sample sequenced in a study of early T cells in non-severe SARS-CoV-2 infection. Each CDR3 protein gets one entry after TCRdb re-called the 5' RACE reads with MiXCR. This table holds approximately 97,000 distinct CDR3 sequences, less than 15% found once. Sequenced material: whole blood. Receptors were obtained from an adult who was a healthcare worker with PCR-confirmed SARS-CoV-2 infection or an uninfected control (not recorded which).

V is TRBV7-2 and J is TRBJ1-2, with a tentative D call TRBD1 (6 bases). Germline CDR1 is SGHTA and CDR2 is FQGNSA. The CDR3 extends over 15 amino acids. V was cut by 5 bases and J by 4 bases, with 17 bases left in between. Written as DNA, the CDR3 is TGTGCCAGCAGCCGCCGGGACACCCCCCCCTATGGCTACACCTTC. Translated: CASSRRDTPPYGYTF.

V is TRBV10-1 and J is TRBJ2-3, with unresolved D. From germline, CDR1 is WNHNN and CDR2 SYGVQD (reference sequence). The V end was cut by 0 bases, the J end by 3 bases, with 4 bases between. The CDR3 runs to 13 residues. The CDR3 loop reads CASSESGTDTQYF. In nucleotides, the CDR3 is TGCGCCAGCAGTGAGTCCGGGACAGATACGCAGTATTTT.

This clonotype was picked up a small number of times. CDR3 DNA sequence: TGTGCCAGCAGCTTATCTTCCGGCAATGAGCAGTTCTTC. Protein: CASSLSSGNEQFF. The V and J genes are TRBV11-3 and TRBJ2-1; D call uncertain. Germline values: CDR1 SGHNT, CDR2 YENEEA. Between the trimmed V and J ends, which lost 2 bases and 6 bases, there was a span of 8 bases. This CDR3 spans 13 amino acids.

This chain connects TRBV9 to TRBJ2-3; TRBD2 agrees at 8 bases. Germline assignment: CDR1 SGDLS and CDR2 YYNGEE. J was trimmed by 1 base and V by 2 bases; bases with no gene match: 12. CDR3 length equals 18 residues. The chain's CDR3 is CASSVLAGSPRGTDTQYF. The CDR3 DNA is TGTGCCAGCAGCGTCTTAGCGGGATCCCCCCGAGGCACAGATACGCAGTATTTT.

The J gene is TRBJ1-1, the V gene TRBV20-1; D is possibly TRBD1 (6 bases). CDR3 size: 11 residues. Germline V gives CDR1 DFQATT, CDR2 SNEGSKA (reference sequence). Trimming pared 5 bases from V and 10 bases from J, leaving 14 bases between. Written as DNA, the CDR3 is TGCAGTGCTCCACAGGGACTTGCAGCTTTCTTT. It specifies CSAPQGLAAFF.

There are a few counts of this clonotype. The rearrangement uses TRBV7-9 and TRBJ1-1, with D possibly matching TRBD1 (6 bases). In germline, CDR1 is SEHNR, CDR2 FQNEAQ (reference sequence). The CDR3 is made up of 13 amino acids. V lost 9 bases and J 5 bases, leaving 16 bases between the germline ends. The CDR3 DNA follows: TGTGCCAGTTGGACAGACCAGAGGACTGAAGCTTTCTTT. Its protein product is CASWTDQRTEAFF.

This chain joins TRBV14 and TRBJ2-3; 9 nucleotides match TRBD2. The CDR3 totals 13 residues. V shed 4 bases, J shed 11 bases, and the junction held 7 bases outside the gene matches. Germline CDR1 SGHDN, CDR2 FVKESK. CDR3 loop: CASSPTSGFLQYF. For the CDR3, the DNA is TGTGCCAGCAGCCCAACTAGCGGGTTCCTGCAGTATTTT.

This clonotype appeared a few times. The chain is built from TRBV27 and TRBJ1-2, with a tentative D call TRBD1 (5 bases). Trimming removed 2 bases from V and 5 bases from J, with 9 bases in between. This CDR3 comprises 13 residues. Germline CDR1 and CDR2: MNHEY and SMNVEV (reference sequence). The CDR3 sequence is CASSLAGSYGYTF. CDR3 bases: TGTGCCAGCAGTTTAGCAGGGTCATATGGCTACACCTTC.

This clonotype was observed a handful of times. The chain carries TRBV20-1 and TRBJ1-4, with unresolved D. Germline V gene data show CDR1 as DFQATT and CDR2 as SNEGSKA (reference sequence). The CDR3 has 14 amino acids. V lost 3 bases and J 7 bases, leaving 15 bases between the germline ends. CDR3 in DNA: TGCAGTGCTAGCTATGCCTTACCTGGTGAAAAACTGTTTTTT. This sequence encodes CSASYALPGEKLFF.

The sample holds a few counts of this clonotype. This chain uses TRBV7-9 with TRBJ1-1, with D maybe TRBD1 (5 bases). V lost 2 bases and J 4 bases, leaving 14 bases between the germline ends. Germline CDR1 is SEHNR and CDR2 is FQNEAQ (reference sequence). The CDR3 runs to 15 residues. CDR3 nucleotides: TGTGCCAGCAGCTTATCAGGCCAGGGAGGCACTGAAGCTTTCTTT. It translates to CASSLSGQGGTEAFF.

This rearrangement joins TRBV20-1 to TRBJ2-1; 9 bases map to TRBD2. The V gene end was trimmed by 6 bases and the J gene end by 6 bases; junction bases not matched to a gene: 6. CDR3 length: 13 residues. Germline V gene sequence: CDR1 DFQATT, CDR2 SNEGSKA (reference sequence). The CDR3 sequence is CSARLADFNEQFF. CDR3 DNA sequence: TGCAGTGCCCGACTAGCGGACTTCAATGAGCAGTTCTTC.

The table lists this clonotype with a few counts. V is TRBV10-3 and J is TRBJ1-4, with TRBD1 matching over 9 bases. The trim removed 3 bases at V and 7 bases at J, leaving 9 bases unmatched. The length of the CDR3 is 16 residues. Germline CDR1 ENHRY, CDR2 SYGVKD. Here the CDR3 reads CAISDGGTGSTEKLFF. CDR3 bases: TGTGCCATCAGTGATGGAGGGACAGGGTCGACTGAAAAACTGTTTTTT.

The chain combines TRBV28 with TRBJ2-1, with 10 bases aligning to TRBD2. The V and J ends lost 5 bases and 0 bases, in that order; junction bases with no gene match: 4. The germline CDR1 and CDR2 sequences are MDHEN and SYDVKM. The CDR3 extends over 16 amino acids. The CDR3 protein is CASSNLAGGSYNEQFF. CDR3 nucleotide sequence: TGTGCCAGCAGTAATTTAGCGGGAGGCTCCTACAATGAGCAGTTCTTC.

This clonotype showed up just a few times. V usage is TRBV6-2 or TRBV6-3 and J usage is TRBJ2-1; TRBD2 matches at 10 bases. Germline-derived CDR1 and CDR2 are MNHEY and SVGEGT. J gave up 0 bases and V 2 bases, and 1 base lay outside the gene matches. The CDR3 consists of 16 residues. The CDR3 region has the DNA TGTGCCAGCAGTTACCCTAGCGGGAGCTCCTACAATGAGCAGTTCTTC. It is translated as CASSYPSGSSYNEQFF.

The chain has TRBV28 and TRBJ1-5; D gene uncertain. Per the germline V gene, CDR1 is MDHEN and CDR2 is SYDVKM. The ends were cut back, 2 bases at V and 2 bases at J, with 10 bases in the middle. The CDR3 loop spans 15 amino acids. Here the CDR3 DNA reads TGTGCCAGCAGTTTAGCGACATTTGGCAATCAGCCCCAGCATTTT. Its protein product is CASSLATFGNQPQHF.

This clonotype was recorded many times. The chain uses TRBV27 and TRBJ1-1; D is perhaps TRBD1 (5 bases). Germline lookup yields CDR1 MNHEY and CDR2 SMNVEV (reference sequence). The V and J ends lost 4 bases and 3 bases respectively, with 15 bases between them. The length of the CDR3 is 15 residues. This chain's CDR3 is CASSSLRASDTEAFF. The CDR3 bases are TGTGCCAGCAGTTCGCTCAGGGCCAGCGACACTGAAGCTTTCTTT.

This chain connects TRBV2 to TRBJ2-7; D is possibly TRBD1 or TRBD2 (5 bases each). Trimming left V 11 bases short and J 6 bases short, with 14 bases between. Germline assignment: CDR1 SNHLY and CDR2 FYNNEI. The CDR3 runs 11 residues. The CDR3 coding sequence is TGTGCCGGGGGAGCAGGGTCCGAGCAGTACTTC. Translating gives CAGGAGSEQYF.

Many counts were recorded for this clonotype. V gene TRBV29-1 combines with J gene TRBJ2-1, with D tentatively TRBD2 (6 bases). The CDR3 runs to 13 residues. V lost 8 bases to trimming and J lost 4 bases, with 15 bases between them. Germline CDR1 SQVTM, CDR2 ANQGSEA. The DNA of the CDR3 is TGCAGCTTGGGAGGTAGGGGATACAATGAGCAGTTCTTC. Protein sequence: CSLGGRGYNEQFF.

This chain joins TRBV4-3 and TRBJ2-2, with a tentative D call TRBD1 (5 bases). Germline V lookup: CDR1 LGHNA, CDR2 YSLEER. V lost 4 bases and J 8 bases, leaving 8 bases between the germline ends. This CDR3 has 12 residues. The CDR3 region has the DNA TGCGCCAGCAGCCTGCAGGGAGGGGAGCTGTTTTTT. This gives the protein CASSLQGGELFF.

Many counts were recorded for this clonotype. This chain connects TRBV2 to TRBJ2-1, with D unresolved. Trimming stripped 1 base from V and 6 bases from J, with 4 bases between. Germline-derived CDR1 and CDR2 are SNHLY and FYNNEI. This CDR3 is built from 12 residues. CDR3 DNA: TGTGCCAGCAGTGAAGTTGGCAATGAGCAGTTCTTC. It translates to CASSEVGNEQFF.

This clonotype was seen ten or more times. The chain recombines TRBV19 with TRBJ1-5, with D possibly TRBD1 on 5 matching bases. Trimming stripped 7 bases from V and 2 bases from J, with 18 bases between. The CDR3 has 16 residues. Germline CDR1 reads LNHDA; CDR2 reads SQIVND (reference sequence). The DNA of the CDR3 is TGTGCCAGTACCCCGGGGGGGTCTATCCGCAATCAGCCCCAGCATTTT. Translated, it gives CASTPGGSIRNQPQHF.

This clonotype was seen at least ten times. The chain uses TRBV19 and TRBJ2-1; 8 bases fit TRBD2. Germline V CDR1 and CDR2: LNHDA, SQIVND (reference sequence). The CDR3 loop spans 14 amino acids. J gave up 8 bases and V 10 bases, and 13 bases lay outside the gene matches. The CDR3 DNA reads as TGTGCCACCGATTCCGGGACTAGTTTCGATGAGCAGTTCTTC. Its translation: CATDSGTSFDEQFF.

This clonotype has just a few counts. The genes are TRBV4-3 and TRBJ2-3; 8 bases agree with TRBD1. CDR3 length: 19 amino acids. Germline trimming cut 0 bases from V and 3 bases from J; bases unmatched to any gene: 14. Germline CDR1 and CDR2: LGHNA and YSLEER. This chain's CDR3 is CASSQEPASQGARTDTQYF. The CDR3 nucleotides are TGCGCCAGCAGCCAAGAACCTGCAAGCCAGGGGGCTAGGACAGATACGCAGTATTTT.

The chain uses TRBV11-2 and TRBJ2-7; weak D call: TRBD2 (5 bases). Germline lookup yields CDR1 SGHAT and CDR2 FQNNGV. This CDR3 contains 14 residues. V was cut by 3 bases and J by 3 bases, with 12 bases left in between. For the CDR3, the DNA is TGTGCCAGCAGCTTTGCGAGGGCAAACTACGAGCAGTACTTC. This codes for CASSFARANYEQYF.

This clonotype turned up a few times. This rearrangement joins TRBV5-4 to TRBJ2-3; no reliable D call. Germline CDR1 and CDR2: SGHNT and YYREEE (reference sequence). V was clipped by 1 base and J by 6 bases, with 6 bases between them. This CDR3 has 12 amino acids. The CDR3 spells CASSLSVDTQYF. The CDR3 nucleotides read TGTGCCAGCAGCTTGTCGGTGGATACGCAGTATTTT.

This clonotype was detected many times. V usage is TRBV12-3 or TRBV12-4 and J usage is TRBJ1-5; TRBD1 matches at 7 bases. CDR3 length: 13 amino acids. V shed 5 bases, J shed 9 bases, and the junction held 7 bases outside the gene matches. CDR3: CASSGGQYGPQHF. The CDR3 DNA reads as TGTGCCAGCAGTGGGGGACAGTACGGGCCCCAGCATTTT.

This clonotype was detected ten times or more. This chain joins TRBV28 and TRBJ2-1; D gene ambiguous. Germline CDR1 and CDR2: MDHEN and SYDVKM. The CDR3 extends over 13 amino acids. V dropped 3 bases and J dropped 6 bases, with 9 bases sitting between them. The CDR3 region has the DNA TGTGCCAGCAGTTTGCCGTTCCTCAATGAGCAGTTCTTC. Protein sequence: CASSLPFLNEQFF.

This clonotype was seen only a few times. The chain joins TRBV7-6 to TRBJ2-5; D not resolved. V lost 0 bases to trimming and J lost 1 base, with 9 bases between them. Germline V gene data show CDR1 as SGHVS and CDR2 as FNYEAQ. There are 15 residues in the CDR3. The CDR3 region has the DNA TGTGCCAGCAGCTTAGCTTTAGGACCCCAAGAGACCCAGTACTTC. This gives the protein CASSLALGPQETQYF.